The 26 T cell receptor beta chains listed next were all sequenced from one sample in a study of T cell repertoires in cytomegalovirus infection. TCRdb re-derived calls from the reads in MiXCR, one entry per CDR3 protein. Here the sample spans approximately 490,000 distinct CDR3 sequences, approximately 10% being singletons. The sequenced material came from PBMCs. Receptor source: a human donor in good health (CMV status not recorded). Some clones in this sample may be carry-over from other donors' samples.

The gene calls are TRBV2 and TRBJ2-7; 12 nucleotides match TRBD2. The CDR3 totals 15 residues. Losses at the gene ends were 6 bases for V and 0 bases for J; bases not matched to a gene: 3. CDR1 is SNHLY, CDR2 FYNNEI, per germline. CDR3 coding DNA: TGTGCCAGCAGAGGGACTAGCGGGTTCTCCTACGAGCAGTACTTC. This codes for CASRGTSGFSYEQYF.

This clonotype was observed a handful of times. The chain employs TRBV5-1 and TRBJ2-2; D not certain. CDR1 and CDR2 (germline): SGHRS, YFSETQ. V was cut by 0 bases and J by 7 bases, with 7 bases left in between. The CDR3 spans 13 residues. CDR3 protein: CASSLASDGELFF. The CDR3 DNA follows: TGCGCCAGCAGCTTGGCCTCCGACGGGGAGCTGTTTTTT.

The chain links TRBV20-1 to TRBJ1-4; the D gene is possibly TRBD1 (6 bases). Germline lookup yields CDR1 DFQATT and CDR2 SNEGSKA (reference sequence). The ends were cut back, 1 base at V and 4 bases at J, with 7 bases in the middle. The CDR3 sequence is 13 residues long. The CDR3 sequence is CSARGGHNEKLFF. The CDR3 bases are TGCAGTGCTAGAGGGGGGCATAATGAAAAACTGTTTTTT.

This clonotype was seen only a few times. The rearrangement links TRBV9 to TRBJ2-2, with TRBD2 matching 7 bases. This CDR3 spans 12 amino acids. Germline V gene data show CDR1 as SGDLS and CDR2 as YYNGEE. Trimming took 3 bases from V and 15 from J; bases not matched to a gene: 8. The CDR3 DNA reads TGTGCCAGCAGCGACCTACGGGGGGTGATGTTTTTT. As protein: CASSDLRGVMFF.

The rearrangement uses TRBV6-5 and TRBJ2-5; possibly TRBD1 or TRBD2 for D (5 bases each). Germline V gene lookup returns CDR1 MNHEY and CDR2 SVGAGI. V dropped 7 bases and J dropped 7 bases, with 16 bases sitting between them. The CDR3 runs 13 residues. CDR3 DNA sequence: TGTGCCAGCAACCCGGGACGTGGGGCGACCCAGTACTTC. Protein product: CASNPGRGATQYF.

This clonotype was observed a few times. The J gene is TRBJ1-1, the V gene TRBV29-1; no definite D call. The germline CDR1 and CDR2 sequences are SQVTM and ANQGSEA. Trimming pared 4 bases from V and 4 bases from J, leaving 10 bases between. This CDR3 is built from 12 residues. The CDR3 sequence: CSVGGWSTEAFF. CDR3 coding DNA: TGCAGCGTTGGAGGATGGAGCACTGAAGCTTTCTTT.

This clonotype came up many times. This chain links TRBV20-1 with TRBJ1-1; 9 positions agree with TRBD1. This CDR3 contains 15 residues. CDR1 DFQATT and CDR2 SNEGSKA come from the germline V gene (reference sequence). J lost 1 base, V lost 3 bases, and 6 bases had no gene match. CDR3 sequence reads: CSARRTGDWNTEAFF. CDR3 bases: TGCAGTGCTAGGCGGACAGGGGATTGGAACACTGAAGCTTTCTTT.

This clonotype was counted at least ten times. The chain has TRBV28 and TRBJ2-2; weak D call: TRBD1 (6 bases). The CDR3 length is 13 residues. Germline V gene sequence: CDR1 MDHEN, CDR2 SYDVKM. Between the trimmed V and J ends, which lost 6 bases and 8 bases, there was a span of 13 bases. This chain's CDR3 is CASRSGVNGELFF. CDR3 DNA: TGTGCCAGCAGATCAGGGGTCAATGGGGAGCTGTTTTTT.

This clonotype has at least ten counts. This chain uses TRBV19 with TRBJ2-1, with 11 bases matching TRBD2. The trim removed 7 bases at V and 6 bases at J, leaving 5 bases unmatched. The CDR3 totals 14 residues. Germline V gives CDR1 LNHDA, CDR2 SQIVND (reference sequence). The CDR3 DNA reads as TGTGCCAGTAACCCGGGACTAGCGGCCAATGAGCAGTTCTTC. Residues: CASNPGLAANEQFF.

This clonotype showed up just once. The J gene is TRBJ2-1, the V gene TRBV9; 8 nucleotides match TRBD2. CDR1 is SGDLS, CDR2 YYNGEE, per germline. The CDR3 covers 14 residues. Trimming removed 4 bases from V and 10 bases from J; junction bases left unmatched: 10. CDR3 region: CASSKGLGGWEQFF. CDR3 coding DNA: TGTGCCAGCAGCAAGGGACTAGGGGGATGGGAGCAGTTCTTC.

This clonotype was seen repeatedly, ten times or more. The J gene is TRBJ1-1, the V gene TRBV7-2; the D gene is possibly TRBD1 (5 bases). Germline loops: CDR1 SGHTA, CDR2 FQGNSA. The V end was cut by 1 base, the J end by 1 base, with 7 bases between. The CDR3 loop spans 14 amino acids. The CDR3 reads CASSLVQGNTEAFF. CDR3 coding DNA: TGTGCCAGCAGCTTAGTCCAGGGGAACACTGAAGCTTTCTTT.

This clonotype was seen repeatedly, ten times or more. This chain connects TRBV7-2 to TRBJ1-5; D is perhaps TRBD1 (6 bases). The length of the CDR3 is 15 residues. Trimming cost V 1 base and J 4 bases, with 11 bases left between them. Germline CDR1 reads SGHTA; CDR2 reads FQGNSA. DNA of the CDR3: TGTGCCAGCAGCTTAGGGGGGGCTGGGAATCAGCCCCAGCATTTT. Its translation: CASSLGGAGNQPQHF.

The V and J genes are TRBV29-1 and TRBJ2-3; TRBD2 is a possible D gene (5 bases). This CDR3 has 11 amino acids. Germline V CDR1 and CDR2: SQVTM, ANQGSEA. The CDR3 protein is CSSSGTDTQYF. CDR3 DNA sequence: TGCAGTTCGAGCGGTACAGATACGCAGTATTTT.

In its sample, this clonotype was seen many times. The rearrangement joins TRBV28 to TRBJ1-5; 8 positions match TRBD1. V was pared by 7 bases and J by 3 bases, with 5 bases of the junction left unmatched. Germline CDR1 is MDHEN and CDR2 is SYDVKM. The CDR3 is 14 amino acids. The CDR3 loop reads CASKTDRVNQPQHF. The DNA of the CDR3 is TGTGCCAGCAAGACGGACAGGGTCAATCAGCCCCAGCATTTT.

The chain is built from TRBV19 and TRBJ1-2; D possibly corresponds to TRBD1 (5 bases). Germline CDR1 reads LNHDA; CDR2 reads SQIVND (reference sequence). Trimming removed 10 bases from V and 7 bases from J, with 13 bases in between. The CDR3 consists of 11 residues. CDR3 sequence: CATHGAGGYTF. DNA for the CDR3: TGTGCCACCCACGGGGCGGGTGGCTACACCTTC.

This clonotype was counted ten times or more. V and J are TRBV7-8 and TRBJ1-5, with 7 bases that match TRBD1. Trimming at V came to 2 bases and at J to 2 bases, leaving 9 bases not matched to a gene. CDR1 SGHVS and CDR2 FQNEAQ come from the germline V gene. This CDR3 region has 17 residues. CDR3 in DNA: TGTGCCAGCAGCTTAAGTTCCAGGGGGGGGGGCAATCAGCCCCAGCATTTT. Protein product: CASSLSSRGGGNQPQHF.

This clonotype was counted many times. The rearrangement joins TRBV5-1 to TRBJ2-2; possibly TRBD1 or TRBD2 for D (5 bases each). Trimming removed 2 bases from V and 4 bases from J, with 12 bases in between. Per the germline V gene, CDR1 is SGHRS and CDR2 is YFSETQ. The CDR3 extends over 15 amino acids. CDR3 residues: CASSFQAGSTGELFF. In nucleotides, the CDR3 is TGCGCCAGCAGCTTCCAGGCAGGGAGCACCGGGGAGCTGTTTTTT.

The rearrangement uses TRBV5-1 and TRBJ1-1; D remains ambiguous. CDR1 and CDR2 from the germline V gene are SGHRS and YFSETQ. The CDR3 is made up of 13 amino acids. V lost 0 bases to trimming and J lost 3 bases, with 6 bases between them. The CDR3 is CASSLERYTEAFF. The CDR3 DNA is TGCGCCAGCAGCTTGGAAAGGTACACTGAAGCTTTCTTT.

At least ten counts were recorded for this clonotype. V usage is TRBV7-8 and J usage is TRBJ1-1; no firm D call. V was clipped by 0 bases and J by 8 bases, with 10 bases between them. This CDR3 is built from 13 residues. Germline assignment: CDR1 SGHVS and CDR2 FQNEAQ. CDR3 in DNA: TGTGCCAGCAGCTTAGCGATGCAGACCGAAGCTTTCTTT. Translated: CASSLAMQTEAFF.

This clonotype was picked up a small number of times. In nucleotides, the CDR3 is TGCGCCAGCAGTTACGCCCATGAAGCTTTCTTT. Its protein product is CASSYAHEAFF. The chain combines TRBV5-1 with TRBJ1-1; D gene ambiguous. With 5 bases removed from V and 7 bases from J, the gap between germline ends came to 9 bases. This CDR3 contains 11 residues. Per the germline V gene, CDR1 is SGHRS and CDR2 is YFSETQ.

This clonotype appeared a few times. The rearrangement links TRBV19 to TRBJ1-5, with 8 bases fitting TRBD1. The CDR3 loop spans 15 amino acids. From germline, CDR1 is LNHDA and CDR2 SQIVND (reference sequence). V shed 5 bases, J shed 3 bases, and the junction held 6 bases outside the gene matches. The CDR3 reads CASSSETGVNQPQHF. The CDR3, as DNA: TGTGCCAGTAGTTCCGAGACAGGGGTCAATCAGCCCCAGCATTTT.

J is TRBJ1-2 and V is TRBV29-1, with D possibly matching TRBD1 (5 bases). Germline loops: CDR1 SQVTM, CDR2 ANQGSEA. The CDR3 covers 12 residues. The germline V and J ends were trimmed by 0 bases and 9 bases, with 11 bases remaining between them. In nucleotides, the CDR3 is TGCAGCGTTGAAGACAGGGAATATAGCTACACCTTC. Translation gives CSVEDREYSYTF.

This clonotype was recorded a few times. V gene TRBV6-2 or TRBV6-3 combines with J gene TRBJ2-3, with 7 bases matching TRBD1. V was clipped by 8 bases and J by 5 bases; unmatched bases: 4. The CDR3 is 12 amino acids. Germline V gene sequence: CDR1 MNHEY, CDR2 SVGEGT. The CDR3 protein is CASSNRGDTQYF. The CDR3 nucleotides are TGTGCCAGCTCGAACAGGGGAGATACGCAGTATTTT.

This clonotype was counted only a few times. The rearrangement joins TRBV20-1 to TRBJ2-5; D gene unclear. Trimming removed 6 bases at V and 5 bases at J, with 19 bases between. The CDR3 totals 14 residues. Germline assignment: CDR1 DFQATT and CDR2 SNEGSKA (reference sequence). The CDR3 coding sequence is TGCAGTGCCCCACCCGTGGGTTACTCGGAGACCCAGTACTTC. Residues: CSAPPVGYSETQYF.

This clonotype was detected ten times or more. The chain combines TRBV7-8 with TRBJ2-2; 7 nucleotides line up with TRBD2. This CDR3 spans 16 amino acids. With 5 bases clipped from V and 0 bases from J, the junction kept 6 bases outside the gene matches. Germline CDR1 is SGHVS and CDR2 is FQNEAQ. CDR3 nucleotides: TGTGCCAGCAGCCGCCGGGACTACGCGAACACCGGGGAGCTGTTTTTT. This sequence encodes CASSRRDYANTGELFF.

The CDR3 protein is CAISDPTGTGANVLTF. CDR3 bases: TGTGCCATCAGTGATCCGACAGGGACTGGGGCCAACGTCCTGACTTTC. The genes are TRBV10-3 and TRBJ2-6, with TRBD1 matching 7 bases. Germline V CDR1 and CDR2: ENHRY, SYGVKD. Unmatched junction bases numbered 4, after V lost 3 bases and J lost 2 bases. CDR3 length: 16 amino acids.